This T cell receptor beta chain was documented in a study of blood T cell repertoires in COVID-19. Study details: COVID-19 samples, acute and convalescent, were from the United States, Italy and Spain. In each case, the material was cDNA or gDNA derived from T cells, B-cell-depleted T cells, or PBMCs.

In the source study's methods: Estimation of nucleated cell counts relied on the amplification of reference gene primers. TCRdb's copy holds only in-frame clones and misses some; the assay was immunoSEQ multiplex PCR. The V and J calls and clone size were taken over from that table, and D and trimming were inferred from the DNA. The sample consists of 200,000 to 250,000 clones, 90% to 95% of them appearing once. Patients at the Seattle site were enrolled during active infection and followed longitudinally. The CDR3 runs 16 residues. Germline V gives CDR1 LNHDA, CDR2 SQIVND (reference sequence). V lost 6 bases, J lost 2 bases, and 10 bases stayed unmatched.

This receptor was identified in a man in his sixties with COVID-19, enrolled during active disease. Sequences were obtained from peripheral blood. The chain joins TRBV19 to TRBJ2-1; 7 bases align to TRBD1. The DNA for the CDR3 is TGTGCCAGTAGCACTCGACCGGGACAGACCTACAATGAGCAGTTCTTC. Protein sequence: CASSTRPGQTYNEQFF.